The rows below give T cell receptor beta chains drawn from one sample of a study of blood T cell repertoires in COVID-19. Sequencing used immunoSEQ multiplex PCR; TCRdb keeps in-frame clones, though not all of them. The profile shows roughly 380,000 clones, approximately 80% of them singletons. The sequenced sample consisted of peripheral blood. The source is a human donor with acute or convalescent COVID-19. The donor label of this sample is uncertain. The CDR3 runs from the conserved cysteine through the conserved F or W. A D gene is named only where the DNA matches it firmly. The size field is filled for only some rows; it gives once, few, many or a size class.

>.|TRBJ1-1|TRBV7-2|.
CASSVKTGKEAFF
TGTGCCAGCAGCGTCAAGACGGGGAAGGAAGCTTTCTTT
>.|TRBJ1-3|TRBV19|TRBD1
CASSQGGQSSGNTIYF
TGTGCCAGTAGCCAGGGGGGACAAAGCTCTGGAAACACCATATATTTT
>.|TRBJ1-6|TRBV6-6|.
CASSITYRSLYSPLHF
TGTGCCAGCAGCATAACTTACAGGTCCCTGTATTCACCCCTCCACTTT
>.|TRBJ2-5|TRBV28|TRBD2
CASSQTWGGETQYF
TGTGCCAGCAGTCAAACCTGGGGGGGGGAGACCCAGTACTTC
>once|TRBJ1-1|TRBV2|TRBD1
CASSATGGSGTEAFF
TGTGCCAGCAGTGCAACAGGGGGCTCGGGCACTGAAGCTTTCTTT
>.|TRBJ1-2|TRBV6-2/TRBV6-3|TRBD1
CASSYQGGSGYTF
TGTGCCAGCAGTTACCAGGGGGGCTCTGGCTACACCTTC
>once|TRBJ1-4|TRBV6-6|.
CASSYSYREGEKLFF
TGTGCCAGCAGTTACTCTTACAGGGAAGGTGAAAAACTGTTTTTT
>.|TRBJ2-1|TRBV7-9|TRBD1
CASSLGQGALNEQFF
TGTGCCAGCAGCTTAGGACAGGGGGCCTTGAATGAGCAGTTCTTC
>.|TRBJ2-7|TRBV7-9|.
CASSLAMYEQYF
TGTGCCAGCAGCTTAGCTATGTACGAGCAGTACTTC
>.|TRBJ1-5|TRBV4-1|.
CASSQVVQATYSNQPQHF
TGCGCCAGCAGCCAAGTTGTGCAGGCTACCTATAGCAATCAGCCCCAGCATTTT
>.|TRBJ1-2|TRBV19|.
CASSINLRPYGYTF
TGTGCCAGTAGTATAAATCTACGCCCCTATGGCTACACCTTC
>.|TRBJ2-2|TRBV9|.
CASSLRGGPGELFF
TGTGCCAGCAGCCTGCGGGGAGGCCCCGGGGAGCTGTTTTTT